Sequencing of this T cell receptor (beta chain) was carried out in a study of cytomegalovirus exposure and HLA in healthy donors. Points from the study as a whole: In vitro checks showed that a few CMV-associated chains really do target CMV antigens.

The CDR3 runs 11 residues. Per the germline V gene, CDR1 is SQVTM and CDR2 is ANQGSEA. In regard to this clone: The antigen is unknown. One end of the junction fails to match germline, which may point to a read error.

Use of 60 Vbeta and 13 Jbeta primers characterized the PCR. Measured with immunoSEQ multiplex PCR; TCRdb has only the in-frame clones, and not every one. Its table lists about 88,000 clones. The clonotype comes from a girl aged 10 to 17 in good health and CMV-seropositive. The sequenced sample consisted of PBMCs. This chain connects TRBV29-1 to TRBJ2-5; D not certain. CDR3 loop: CSSSRDGALNF. The CDR3 nucleotides are TGCAGCTCTTCTAGAGATGGTGCCCTGAACTTC.